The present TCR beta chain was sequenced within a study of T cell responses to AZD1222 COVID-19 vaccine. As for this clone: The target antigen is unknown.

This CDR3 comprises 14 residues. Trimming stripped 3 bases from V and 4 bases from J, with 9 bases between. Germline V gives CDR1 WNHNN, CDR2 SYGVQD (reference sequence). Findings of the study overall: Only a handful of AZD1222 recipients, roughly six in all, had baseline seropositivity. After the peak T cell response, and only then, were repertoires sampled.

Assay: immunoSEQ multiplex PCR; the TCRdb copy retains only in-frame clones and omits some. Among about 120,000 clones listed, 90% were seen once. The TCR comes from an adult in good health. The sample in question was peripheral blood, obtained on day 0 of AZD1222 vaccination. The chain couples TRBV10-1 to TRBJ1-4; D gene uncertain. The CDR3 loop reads CASSEGGNNEKLFF. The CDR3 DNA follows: TGCGCCAGCAGTGAAGGAGGAAATAATGAAAAACTGTTTTTT.